The present T cell receptor beta chain was sequenced within a study of beta chain features in type 1 diabetes. As every portion of the isolated RNA was reverse transcribed, the sequencing read expressed TCRB transcripts. Measured with immunoSEQ multiplex PCR; TCRdb has only the in-frame clones, and not every one. The data hold around 300,000 clones, with approximately 11% observed a single time. The length of the CDR3 is 16 residues. CDR1 MNHNS and CDR2 SASEGT come from the germline V gene. For this clone: A read error may produce the germline difference seen at one junction end.

The chain links TRBV6-1 to TRBJ2-7, with 10 bases fitting TRBD2. The sequenced sample was naive CD4+ T cells from blood. The source is a woman aged 25 to 39 in good health. The CDR3, as DNA: TGTGCCATCAGTGATCTAGCGGGGGCTCCCTCCTACGAGCAGTACTTC. This encodes CAISDLAGAPSYEQYF.